This T cell receptor beta chain was sequenced for a study of T cells in Graves' hyperthyroidism and ophthalmopathy. Study background: Blood from the periphery was taken at initial diagnosis, before any treatment.

The cohort's ophthalmopathy patients, a group with duration under 3 months, had a Clinical Activity Score of at least 3 and a NOSPECS grade of at least 4. Exclusions: uncontrolled infection, other autoimmune disease, pregnancy, lactation. Points from the study as a whole: Ophthalmopathy was distinguished from stable hyperthyroidism by 13 V-J signatures.

CDR3 length: 17 amino acids. CDR1 and CDR2 (germline): LGHNT, FRNRAP. The V end lost 5 bases, the J end lost 5 bases, and 24 bases lay between the germline ends. Amplified TCR beta CDR3 regions derived from RNA transcripts. The TCR CDR3 first-round RT-PCR relied on the HTBI primer set. MiXCR was run by TCRdb on the multiplex PCR reads, yielding one entry per CDR3 protein. This sample has under 400,000 distinct CDR3 sequences; around a sixth occur once, and the top ten carry around a sixth. This clonotype has ten or more counts. Its antigen is as yet unknown. This TCR came from a woman aged 40 to 49 with Graves' ophthalmopathy. The chain employs TRBV12-5 and TRBJ2-5; TRBD1 might be the D (6 bases). Sequenced sample: blood. The CDR3 DNA reads as TGTGCTAGTGGTACCTTACGGGACACTTTGTGGGGGGAGACCCAGTACTTC. It yields the protein CASGTLRDTLWGETQYF.